This record concerns one T cell receptor (beta chain) sequence. Its antigen is not identified. The PCR made use of 60 Vbeta and 13 Jbeta primers. Data came from immunoSEQ multiplex PCR; TCRdb stores just in-frame clones and leaves some out. Here the sample spans 150,000 to 200,000 clones, 80% being singletons. The CDR3 sequence is 15 residues long. The V gene lost 3 bases and the J gene lost 1 base, with 12 bases spanning the gap. The germline V gene encodes CDR1 SGHTA and CDR2 FQGTGA. This record comes from a study of cytomegalovirus exposure and HLA in healthy donors. General study results and limits: V- and J-gene trimming of TCR beta was linked (in a later analysis) to a missense DCLRE1C variant. Common viral pathogens (according to a later analysis) appeared linked to several of the most significant clusters.

Sequenced sample: PBMCs. The chain recombines TRBV7-3 with TRBJ1-1; D is unresolved. This TCR was sampled from a woman aged 40 to 50 in good health and CMV-seronegative. The CDR3 DNA reads as TGTGCCAGCAGCTTTATTCACAGTCCGAACACTGAAGCTTTCTTT. Translation: CASSFIHSPNTEAFF.